This entry features one T cell receptor (beta chain) sequence. The antigen remains undetermined. CD4+CD127+ cells were sorted as the conventional CD4 T cells. This specimen belongs to a study of B cell selection in AIRE deficiency. Overall study findings and caveats: Shared Treg sequences were biased toward short CDR3s with few non-templated nucleotide insertions. Of a few thousand shared Treg TCRbeta sequences, roughly 32% were healthy-only, approximately 10% patient-only. Approximately 30% of healthy-donor shared Treg TCRbeta sequences appeared in patient Tconv cells.

This CDR3 is 14 amino acids long. Germline lookup yields CDR1 SGHDN and CDR2 FVKESK. The V end lost 4 bases, the J end lost 5 bases, and 14 bases lay between the germline ends. TCRdb's table, derived via immunoSEQ multiplex PCR, lists solely in-frame clones and lacks some. Here the sample spans about 24,000 clones, around 96% being singletons. The source of this sequence is a human donor in good health. The V and J genes are TRBV14 and TRBJ1-1; D not certain. What was sequenced was CD4+CD127+ conventional T cells sorted from PBMCs. For the CDR3, the DNA is TGTGCCAGCAGCCCGTCAACTGCGGGGACTGAAGCTTTCTTT. This encodes CASSPSTAGTEAFF.